This is a list of T cell receptor beta chains from one sample in a study of T cells in Graves' hyperthyroidism and ophthalmopathy. Each CDR3 protein gets one entry after TCRdb re-called the multiplex PCR reads with MiXCR. Of some 320,000 distinct CDR3 sequences listed, 12% to 15% are singletons. The sample comprised blood. These receptors came from a woman in her thirties or forties with Graves' ophthalmopathy. Each CDR3 is given with its conserved first and last residue. Fields, in order: D gene, V gene, clone size, J gene, CDR3 DNA, CDR3 protein. A D gene is named only where the DNA matches it firmly. Only some rows state a clone size, as once, few, many or a class for expanded clones.

>.|TRBV28|many|TRBJ2-1
TGTGCCAGCGCCCAGGTTAGGCCCTACAATGAGCAGTTCTTC
CASAQVRPYNEQFF
>.|TRBV6-1|many|TRBJ1-1
TGTGCCAGCATGGCGCAGTTAATCGCGGGTACTGAAGCTTTCTTT
CASMAQLIAGTEAFF
>.|TRBV12-3/TRBV12-4|.|TRBJ2-7
TGTGTCAGCAGTTTAGGACTGGGGACCTACGAGCAGTACTTC
CVSSLGLGTYEQYF
>.|TRBV5-5|once|TRBJ2-4
TGTGCCAGCAACGTTTGGGGCCGGGCGATAGCCAAAAACATTCAGTACTTC
CASNVWGRAIAKNIQYF
>.|TRBV19|many|TRBJ1-5
TGTGCCAGTAGTATAGTATGGGGGGCGAATCAGCCCCAGCATTTT
CASSIVWGANQPQHF
>.|TRBV19|many|TRBJ1-4
TGTGCCAGTAGTATAGAAGGGCCTAATGAAAAACTGTTTTTT
CASSIEGPNEKLFF
>TRBD1|TRBV28|.|TRBJ2-7
TGTGCCAGCAGTTTAAACCGAGGGACAGGGTCCTACGAGCAGTACTTC
CASSLNRGTGSYEQYF
>TRBD2|TRBV29-1|many|TRBJ2-1
TGCAGCGTTGACAGAAGCGGGGTCTACAATGAGCAGTTCTTC
CSVDRSGVYNEQFF
>.|TRBV29-1|few|TRBJ1-5
TGCAGCGCCACGACAGGCCCGAATCAGCCCCAGCATTTT
CSATTGPNQPQHF
>TRBD1|TRBV28|many|TRBJ1-5
TGTGCCAGCATTCGTCCGGGACAGGGGCCTCAGCCCCAGCATTTT
CASIRPGQGPQPQHF
>.|TRBV29-1|many|TRBJ2-1
TGCAGCGTCGAGACAGGAGTCCGGCAGTTCTTC
CSVETGVRQFF
>TRBD1|TRBV29-1|few|TRBJ1-2
TGCAGCGTTGAAGACCTAGTTTCGGGACAGGGGGCGATAGACTATGGCTACGCCTTC
CSVEDLVSGQGAIDYGYAF
>.|TRBV28|few|TRBJ1-5
TGTGCCGGCAGTTCCTCCCCGGACCAGCCCCAGCATTTT
CAGSSSPDQPQHF
>.|TRBV12-3/TRBV12-4|many|TRBJ2-5
TGTGCCAGCAGTTTTAGTACAGGGTGGGAGACCCAGTACTTC
CASSFSTGWETQYF
>.|TRBV4-2|.|TRBJ1-6
TGTGCCAGCAGCCAGAGTTGGGCCAATTCACCCCTCCACTTT
CASSQSWANSPLHF
>.|TRBV27|many|TRBJ1-6
TGTGCCAGCAAGGGCCACAGGGTCGATTCACCCCTCCACTTT
CASKGHRVDSPLHF
>TRBD2|TRBV11-1|many|TRBJ2-1
TGTGCCAGCAGCTTAGGGGGGGCTAGCGGGAGGAGGAATGAGCAGTTCTTC
CASSLGGASGRRNEQFF
>TRBD2|TRBV6-1|many|TRBJ2-3
TGTGCCAGCAGTGGGCTAGCGGGAGGCACAGATACGCAGTATTTT
CASSGLAGGTDTQYF
>.|TRBV7-8|many|TRBJ2-1
TGTGCCAGCAGCCCTCTCCCGGATGAGCAGTTCTTC
CASSPLPDEQFF
>.|TRBV5-5|many|TRBJ2-1
TGTGCCAGCAGCTCCGGAGGGGGCCGATACAATGAGCAGTTCTTC
CASSSGGGRYNEQFF